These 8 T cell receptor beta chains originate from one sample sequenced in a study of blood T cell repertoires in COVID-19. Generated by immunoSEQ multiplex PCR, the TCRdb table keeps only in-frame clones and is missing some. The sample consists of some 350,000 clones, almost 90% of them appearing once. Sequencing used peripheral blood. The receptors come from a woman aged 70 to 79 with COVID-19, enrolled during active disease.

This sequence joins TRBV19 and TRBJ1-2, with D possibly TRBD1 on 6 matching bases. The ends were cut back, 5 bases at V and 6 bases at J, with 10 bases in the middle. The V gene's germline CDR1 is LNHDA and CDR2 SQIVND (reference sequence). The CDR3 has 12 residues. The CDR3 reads CASSLQGHGYTF. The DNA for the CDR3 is TGTGCCAGTAGTCTACAGGGACATGGCTACACCTTC.

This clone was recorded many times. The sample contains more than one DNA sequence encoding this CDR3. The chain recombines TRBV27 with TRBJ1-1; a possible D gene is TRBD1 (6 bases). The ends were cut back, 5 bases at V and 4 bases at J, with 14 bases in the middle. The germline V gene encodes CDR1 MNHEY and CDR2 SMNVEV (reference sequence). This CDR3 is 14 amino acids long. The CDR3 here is CASSLQGGSTEAFF. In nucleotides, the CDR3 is TGTGCCAGCAGTCTACAGGGTGGGAGCACTGAAGCTTTCTTT.

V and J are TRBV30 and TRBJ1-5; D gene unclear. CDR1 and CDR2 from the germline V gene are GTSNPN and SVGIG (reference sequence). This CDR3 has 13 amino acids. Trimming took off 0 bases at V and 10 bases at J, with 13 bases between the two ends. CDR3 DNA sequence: TGTGCCTGGAGTGTACACGAGGGTTTACCCCAGCATTTT. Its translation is CAWSVHEGLPQHF.

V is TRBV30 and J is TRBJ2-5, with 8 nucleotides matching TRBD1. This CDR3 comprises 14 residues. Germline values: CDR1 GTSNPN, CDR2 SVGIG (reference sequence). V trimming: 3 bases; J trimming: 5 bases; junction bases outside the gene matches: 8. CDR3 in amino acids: CAWRAGGARETQYF. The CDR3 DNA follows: TGTGCCTGGAGAGCAGGGGGCGCGAGGGAGACCCAGTACTTC.

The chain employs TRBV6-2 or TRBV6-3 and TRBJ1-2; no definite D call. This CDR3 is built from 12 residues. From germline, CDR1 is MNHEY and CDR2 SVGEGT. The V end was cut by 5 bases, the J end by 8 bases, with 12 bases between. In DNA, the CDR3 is TGTGCCAGCAGTGGAAGGACTCCCGGCTACACCTTC. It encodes CASSGRTPGYTF.

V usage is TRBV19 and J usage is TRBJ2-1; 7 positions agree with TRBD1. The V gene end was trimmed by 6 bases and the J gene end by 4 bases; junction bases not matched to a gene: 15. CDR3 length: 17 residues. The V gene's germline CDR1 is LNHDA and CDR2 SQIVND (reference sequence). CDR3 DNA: TGTGCCAGTAGCCGCAGGGTAGGGGGCGTCGAGTACAATGAGCAGTTCTTC. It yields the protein CASSRRVGGVEYNEQFF.

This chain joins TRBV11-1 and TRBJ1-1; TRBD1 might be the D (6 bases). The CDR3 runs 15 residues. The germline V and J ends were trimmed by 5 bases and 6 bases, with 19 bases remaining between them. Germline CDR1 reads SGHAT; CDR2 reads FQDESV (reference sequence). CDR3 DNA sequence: TGTGCCAGCAGCCTTCTTTGGGGGCAGGGCGCTGAAGCTTTCTTT. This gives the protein CASSLLWGQGAEAFF. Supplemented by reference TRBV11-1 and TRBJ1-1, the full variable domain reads EAEVAQSPRYKITEKSQAVAFWCDPISGHATLYWYRQILGQGPELLVQFQDESVVDDSQLPKDRFSAERLKGVDSTLKIQPAELGDSAMYLCASSLLWGQGAEAFFGQGTRLTVV.

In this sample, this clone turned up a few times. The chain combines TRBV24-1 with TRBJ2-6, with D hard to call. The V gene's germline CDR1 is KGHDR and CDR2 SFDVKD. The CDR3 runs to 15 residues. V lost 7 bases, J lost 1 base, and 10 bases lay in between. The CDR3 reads CATSPSGSGANVLTF. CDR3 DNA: TGTGCCACCAGCCCTTCGGGTTCTGGGGCCAACGTCCTGACTTTC.